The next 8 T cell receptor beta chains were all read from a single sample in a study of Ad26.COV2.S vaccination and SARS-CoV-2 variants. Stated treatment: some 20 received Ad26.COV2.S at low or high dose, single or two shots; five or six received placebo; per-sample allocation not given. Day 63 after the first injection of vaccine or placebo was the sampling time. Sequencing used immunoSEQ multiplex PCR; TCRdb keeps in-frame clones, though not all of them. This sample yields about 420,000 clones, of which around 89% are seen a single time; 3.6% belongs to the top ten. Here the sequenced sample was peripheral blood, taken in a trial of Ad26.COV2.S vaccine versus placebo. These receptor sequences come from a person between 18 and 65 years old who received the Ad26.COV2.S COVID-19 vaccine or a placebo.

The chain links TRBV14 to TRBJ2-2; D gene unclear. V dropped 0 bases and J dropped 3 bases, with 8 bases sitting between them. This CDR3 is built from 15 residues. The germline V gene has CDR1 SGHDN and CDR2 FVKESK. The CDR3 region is CASSQDAPDTGELFF. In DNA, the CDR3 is TGTGCCAGCAGCCAAGATGCGCCAGACACCGGGGAGCTGTTTTTT.

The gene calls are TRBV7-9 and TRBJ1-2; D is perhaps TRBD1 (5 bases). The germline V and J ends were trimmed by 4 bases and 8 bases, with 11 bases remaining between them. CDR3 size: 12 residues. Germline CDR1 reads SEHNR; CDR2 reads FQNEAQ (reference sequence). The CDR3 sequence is CASSSQGAGYTF. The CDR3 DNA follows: TGTGCCAGCAGCTCCCAGGGAGCCGGCTACACCTTC.

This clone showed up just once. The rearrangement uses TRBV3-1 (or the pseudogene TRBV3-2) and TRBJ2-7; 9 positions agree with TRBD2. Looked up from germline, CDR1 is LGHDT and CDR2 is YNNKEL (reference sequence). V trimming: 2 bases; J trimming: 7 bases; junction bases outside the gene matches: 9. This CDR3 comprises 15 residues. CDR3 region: CASSQFLAGAGEQYF. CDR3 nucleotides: TGTGCCAGCAGCCAATTCTTAGCGGGGGCTGGGGAGCAGTACTTC.

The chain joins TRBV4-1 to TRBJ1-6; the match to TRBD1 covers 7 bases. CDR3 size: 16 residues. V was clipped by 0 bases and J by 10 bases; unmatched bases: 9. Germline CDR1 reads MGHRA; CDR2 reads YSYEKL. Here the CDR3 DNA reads TGCGCCAGCAGCCAAGATCTGGAGGGGGCGCGATCACCCCTCCACTTT. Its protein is CASSQDLEGARSPLHF.

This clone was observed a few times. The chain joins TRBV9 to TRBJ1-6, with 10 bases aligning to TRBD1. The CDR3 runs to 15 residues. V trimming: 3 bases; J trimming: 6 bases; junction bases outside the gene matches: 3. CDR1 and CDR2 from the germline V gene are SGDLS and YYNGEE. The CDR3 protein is CASSGGTGVNSPLHF. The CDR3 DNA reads TGTGCCAGCAGCGGCGGGACAGGGGTTAATTCACCCCTCCACTTT.

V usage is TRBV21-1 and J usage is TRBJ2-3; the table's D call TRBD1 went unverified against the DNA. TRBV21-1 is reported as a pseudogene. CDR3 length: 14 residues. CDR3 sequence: CASRDRQSTDTQYF. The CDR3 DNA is TGTGCCAGCAGAGACCGACAGAGCACAGATACGCAGTATTTT.

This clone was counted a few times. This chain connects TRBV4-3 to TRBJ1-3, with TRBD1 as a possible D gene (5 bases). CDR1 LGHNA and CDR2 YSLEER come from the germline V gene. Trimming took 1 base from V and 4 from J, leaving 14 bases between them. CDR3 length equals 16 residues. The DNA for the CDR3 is TGCGCCAGCAGCCAAGCTAATTCAGGGAGGGGAAACACCATATATTTT. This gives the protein CASSQANSGRGNTIYF.

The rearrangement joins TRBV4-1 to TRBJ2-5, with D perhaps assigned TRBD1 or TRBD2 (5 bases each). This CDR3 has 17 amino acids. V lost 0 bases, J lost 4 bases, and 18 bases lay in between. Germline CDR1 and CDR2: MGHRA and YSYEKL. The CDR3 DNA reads TGCGCCAGCAGCCAAGATGAGGGGAAAGGGAGAGGAGAGACCCAGTACTTC. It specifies CASSQDEGKGRGETQYF.